A selection of T cell receptor beta chains follows, all from one sample in a study of blood T cell repertoires in COVID-19. Sequencing was performed with immunoSEQ multiplex PCR; in TCRdb, only in-frame clones are kept and a portion is missing. The sample records about 240,000 clones, around 83% being singletons. The sequenced sample was peripheral blood. The receptors stem from a woman aged 80 or over with acute or convalescent COVID-19. Each CDR3 is given with its conserved first and last residue. Clone size, where shown, is once, few, many, or a class for clones that have expanded.

-,TRBJ1-1,TRBV29-1,CSVRDRMNTEAFF
-,TRBJ2-4,TRBV5-8,CASSFRTGDKNIQYF
-,TRBJ2-3,TRBV7-9,CASSRTAAGGTDTQYF
-,TRBJ2-2,TRBV9,CASLYSGGTTGELFF
few,TRBJ1-2,TRBV29-1,CSVGGTKEGYTF
-,TRBJ2-2,TRBV7-9,CASRLAWGINGELFF
-,TRBJ2-7,TRBV5-1,CASSLEQGAYEQYF
once,TRBJ1-2,TRBV5-4,CASSAGGGNGYTF
-,TRBJ1-6,TRBV14,CASSQTTGVSSPLHF
once,TRBJ2-7,TRBV7-6,CASSLGTRTGSYEQYF
-,TRBJ1-5,TRBV2,CASSKDRGRPNQPQHF
-,TRBJ1-4,TRBV7-9,CASSNLQGFGEKLFF
-,TRBJ2-7,TRBV29-1,CSVLGDSYEQYF
-,TRBJ1-1,TRBV10-3,CAVSRGQGGTEAFF
-,TRBJ1-1,TRBV11-3,CASSPDRGTEAFF
-,TRBJ1-2,TRBV7-9,CASSLIRGGTGHPYGYTF
many,TRBJ1-1,TRBV3-1/TRBV3-2,CASSRGAEAFF
-,TRBJ1-2,TRBV2,CASSFGTGNNYGYTF
-,TRBJ2-7,TRBV2,CASSPFSSRAEQYF
few,TRBJ1-2,TRBV15,CATSRSDGTRDGYTF
-,TRBJ2-1,TRBV20-1,CSASKAAREQFF
once,TRBJ2-7,TRBV18,CASSPGSGGAYEQYF
-,TRBJ2-5,TRBV4-1,CASSQDLHSGAQETQYF
-,TRBJ1-4,TRBV5-6,CASSLQGSNEKLFF
-,TRBJ1-6,TRBV27,CASSLRAGVNSPLHF
-,TRBJ1-2,TRBV19,CASKGRIPSRYGYTF
-,TRBJ2-6,TRBV7-9,CASSTTGGSGANVLTF
-,TRBJ1-3,TRBV28,CASSFGTGNTIYF
-,TRBJ2-5,TRBV6-5,CASANLGQGFETQYF
-,TRBJ1-2,TRBV3-1/TRBV3-2,CASSPRAGAIYGYTF
-,TRBJ1-3,TRBV5-4,CASSSSGGPSSGNTIYF
-,TRBJ1-1,TRBV19,CASSTRTTGDTEAFF
once,TRBJ1-4,TRBV28,CATSRTAQGEKLFF
-,TRBJ2-5,TRBV28,CASSLLSWTGRIGETQYF
-,TRBJ1-3,TRBV28,CASSLPFTSSGNTIYF
-,TRBJ2-2,TRBV2,CASRTGPSELFF
-,TRBJ2-5,TRBV3-1/TRBV3-2,CASSQGGPSSSSAETQYF
-,TRBJ2-5,TRBV20-1,CSASIFAGPRETQYF
-,TRBJ1-6,TRBV11-2,CASSSRSDSPLHF
-,TRBJ2-2,TRBV18,CASSLGTALTSTGELFF
-,TRBJ2-5,TRBV14,CASSQLGLASETQYF
-,TRBJ2-3,TRBV11-2,CASSLGARDTQYF
-,TRBJ2-7,TRBV28,CASTPGTQAYEQYF
-,TRBJ2-3,TRBV28,CASSSPGAGGSDTQYF
once,TRBJ1-5,TRBV10-3,CAISEVGTGQGNQPQHF
-,TRBJ1-6,TRBV19,CASTATGSSSPLHF
-,TRBJ1-3,TRBV6-5,CAGQVTSGNTIYF